The rows below give T cell receptor beta chains drawn from one sample of a study of cytomegalovirus exposure and HLA in healthy donors. Sequenced by immunoSEQ multiplex PCR; TCRdb stores in-frame clones only, minus some. Of some 130,000 clones in the sample, 82% were seen once. The sample comprised PBMCs. These receptors were collected from a woman aged 45-59 years in good health and CMV-seropositive. CDR3s include the opening cysteine and the closing phenylalanine or tryptophan. A D gene is named only where the DNA matches it firmly.

v_gene	d_gene	j_gene	CDR3aa
TRBV6-5	TRBD2	TRBJ2-1	CASSYSGLAASNEQFF
TRBV10-3	TRBD1	TRBJ1-5	CAISPDRDSNQPQHF
TRBV2	-	TRBJ2-7	CASSVALYEQYF
TRBV19	TRBD1	TRBJ1-1	CASSIWDRAGAEAFF
TRBV6-1	-	TRBJ1-1	CASSEDRIEAFF
TRBV18	TRBD1	TRBJ2-2	CASSPPKKGGLTGELFF
TRBV20-1	-	TRBJ2-7	CSATVRNEQYF
TRBV15	-	TRBJ2-7	CATSRDGGMGGKNEQYF
TRBV30	-	TRBJ2-6	CAWNAGDSGANGLTF
TRBV14	TRBD2	TRBJ2-5	CASSQEETSGETQYF
TRBV10-3	TRBD1	TRBJ1-2	CAISEETGATNYGYTF
TRBV5-1	-	TRBJ2-1	CASSLGQGSSYNEQFF
TRBV27	-	TRBJ1-1	CASSSFGRGVRMVTEAFF
TRBV21-1	-	TRBJ1-4	CASSKNGVPRGGEKLFF